The sequence of this TCR beta chain was determined in a study of OX40 agonist ivuxolimab in advanced cancers. Across the whole study: Ivuxolimab, an agonistic anti-OX40 (CD134) antibody, was given to patients. In three patients, partial responses were observed, one with hepatocellular carcinoma and two with cutaneous melanoma.

This clone is a singleton in its sample. The target antigen is unknown. In germline, CDR1 is MGHRA, CDR2 YSYEKL. The CDR3 is made up of 12 amino acids. V was pared by 1 base and J by 4 bases, with 2 bases between. Study-wide points: The specificity for antigen of the expanded peripheral T cells was not determined. Low normalized T-cell clonal expansion also characterized some of the nonresponders.

Profiling relied on immunoSEQ multiplex PCR, and the TCRdb table lists in-frame clones only, not all of them. The sample contains tens of thousands of clones, around 93% of which appear only once. The chain recombines TRBV4-1 with TRBJ1-3; D is ambiguous. Source: CD4+ or CD8+ T cells sorted from blood, taken in a trial of the OX40 agonist ivuxolimab. This receptor was taken from an adult with an advanced solid tumor such as melanoma, head and neck, liver or kidney cancer. The CDR3 is CASSQVGNTIYF. CDR3 bases: TGCGCCAGCAGCCAAGTCGGAAACACCATATATTTT.